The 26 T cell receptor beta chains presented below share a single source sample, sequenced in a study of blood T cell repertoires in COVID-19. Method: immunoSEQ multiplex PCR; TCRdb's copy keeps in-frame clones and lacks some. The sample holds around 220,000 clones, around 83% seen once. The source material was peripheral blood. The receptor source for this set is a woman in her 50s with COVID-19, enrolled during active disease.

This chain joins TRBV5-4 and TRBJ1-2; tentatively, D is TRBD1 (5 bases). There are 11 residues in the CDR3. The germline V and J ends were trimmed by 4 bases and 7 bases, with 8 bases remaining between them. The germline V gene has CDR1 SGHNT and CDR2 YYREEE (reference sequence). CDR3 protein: CASSLGGGYTF. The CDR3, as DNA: TGTGCCAGCAGCCTCGGGGGTGGCTACACCTTC.

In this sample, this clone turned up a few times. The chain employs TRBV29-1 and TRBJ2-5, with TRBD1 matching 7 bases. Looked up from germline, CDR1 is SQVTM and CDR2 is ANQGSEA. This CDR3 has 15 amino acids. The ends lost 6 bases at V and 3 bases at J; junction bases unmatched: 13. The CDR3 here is CSVASGRGREETQYF. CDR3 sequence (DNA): TGCAGCGTCGCCTCGGGTAGGGGGCGAGAAGAGACCCAGTACTTC.

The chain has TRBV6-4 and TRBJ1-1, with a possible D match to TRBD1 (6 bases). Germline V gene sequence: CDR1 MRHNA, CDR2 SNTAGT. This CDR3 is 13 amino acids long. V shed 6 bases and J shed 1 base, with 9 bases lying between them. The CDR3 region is CASSVDRNTEAFF. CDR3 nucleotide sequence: TGTGCCAGCAGCGTGGACAGGAACACTGAAGCTTTCTTT.

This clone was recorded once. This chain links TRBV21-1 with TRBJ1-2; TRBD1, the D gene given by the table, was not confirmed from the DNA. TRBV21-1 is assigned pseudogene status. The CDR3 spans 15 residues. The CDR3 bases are TGTGCCAGCACCTCATCCCGGGACAGTTTCTATGGCTACACCTTC. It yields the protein CASTSSRDSFYGYTF.

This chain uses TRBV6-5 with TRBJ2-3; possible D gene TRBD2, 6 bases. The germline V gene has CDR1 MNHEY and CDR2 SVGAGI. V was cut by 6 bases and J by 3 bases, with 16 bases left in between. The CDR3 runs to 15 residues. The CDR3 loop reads CASRGLLTNTDTQYF. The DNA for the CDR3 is TGTGCCAGCAGGGGACTGCTGACTAATACAGATACGCAGTATTTT.

CDR3 loop: CASSRGNEKLFF. CDR3 DNA: TGTGCCAGCAGCAGGGGTAATGAAAAACTGTTTTTT. This sequence joins TRBV11-3 and TRBJ1-4; a possible D gene is TRBD1 (5 bases). CDR3 length equals 12 residues. Per the germline V gene, CDR1 is SGHNT and CDR2 is YENEEA. Trimming stripped 5 bases from V and 4 bases from J, with 5 bases between. Full variable domain (rest looked up from reference TRBV11-3 and TRBJ1-4): EAGVVQSPRYKIIEKKQPVAFWCNPISGHNTLYWYLQNLGQGPELLIRYENEEAVDDSQLPKDRFSAERLKGVDSTLKIQPAELGDSAVYLCASSRGNEKLFFGSGTQLSVL.

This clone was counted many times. Written as DNA, the CDR3 is TGTGCCAGCAGTGTCGACAGGGGAGGAAACACCATATATTTT. The encoded protein is CASSVDRGGNTIYF. The chain couples TRBV2 to TRBJ1-3, with 8 bases fitting TRBD1. The ends lost 4 bases at V and 4 bases at J; junction bases unmatched: 3. Germline V gene data show CDR1 as SNHLY and CDR2 as FYNNEI. The CDR3 contains 14 residues.

The CDR3 reads CATSWGISAQGKYGYTF. CDR3 DNA: TGTGCCACCAGCTGGGGAATTTCGGCGCAGGGCAAATATGGCTACACCTTC. The chain carries TRBV15 and TRBJ1-2; a possible D gene is TRBD1 (5 bases). From germline, CDR1 is LNHNV and CDR2 YYDKDF (reference sequence). V lost 5 bases and J 5 bases, leaving 24 bases between the germline ends. The CDR3 runs to 17 residues.

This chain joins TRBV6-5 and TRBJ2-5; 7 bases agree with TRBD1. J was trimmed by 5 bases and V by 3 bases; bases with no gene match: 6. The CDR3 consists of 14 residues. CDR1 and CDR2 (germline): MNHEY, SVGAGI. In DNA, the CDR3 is TGTGCCAGCAGTTATCAGGGGGTGTCGGAGACCCAGTACTTC. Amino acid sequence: CASSYQGVSETQYF.

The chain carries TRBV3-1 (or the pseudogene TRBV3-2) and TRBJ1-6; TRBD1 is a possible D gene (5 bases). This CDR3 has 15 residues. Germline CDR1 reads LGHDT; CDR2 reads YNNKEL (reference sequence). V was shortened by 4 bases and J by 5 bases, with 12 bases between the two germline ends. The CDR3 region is CASSPRQLNNSPLHF. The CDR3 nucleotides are TGTGCCAGCAGCCCCCGACAGCTGAATAATTCACCCCTCCACTTT.

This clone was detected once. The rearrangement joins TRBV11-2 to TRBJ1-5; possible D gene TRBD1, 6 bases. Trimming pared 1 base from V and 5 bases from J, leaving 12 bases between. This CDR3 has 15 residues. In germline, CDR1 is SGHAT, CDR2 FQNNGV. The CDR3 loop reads CASSLGRAGDQPQHF. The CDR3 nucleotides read TGTGCCAGCAGCTTAGGTAGGGCAGGGGATCAGCCCCAGCATTTT.

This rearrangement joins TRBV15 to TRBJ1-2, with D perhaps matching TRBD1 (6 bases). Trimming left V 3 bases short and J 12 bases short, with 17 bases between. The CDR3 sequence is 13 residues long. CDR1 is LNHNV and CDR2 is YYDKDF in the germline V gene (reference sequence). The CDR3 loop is CATSRVSGASNTF. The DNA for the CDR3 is TGTGCCACCAGCAGGGTTTCAGGGGCAAGCAACACCTTC. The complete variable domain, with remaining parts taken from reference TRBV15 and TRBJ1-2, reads DAMVIQNPRYQVTQFGKPVTLSCSQTLNHNVMYWYQQKSSQAPKLLFHYYDKDFNNEADTPDNFQSRRPNTSFCFLDIRSPGLGDTAMYLCATSRVSGASNTFGSGTRLTVV.

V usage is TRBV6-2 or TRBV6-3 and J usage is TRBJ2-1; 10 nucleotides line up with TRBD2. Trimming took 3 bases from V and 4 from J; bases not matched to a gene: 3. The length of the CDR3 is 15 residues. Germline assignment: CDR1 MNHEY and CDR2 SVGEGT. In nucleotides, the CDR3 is TGTGCCAGCAGTTATAGCGGGGGGAGATACAATGAGCAGTTCTTC. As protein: CASSYSGGRYNEQFF.

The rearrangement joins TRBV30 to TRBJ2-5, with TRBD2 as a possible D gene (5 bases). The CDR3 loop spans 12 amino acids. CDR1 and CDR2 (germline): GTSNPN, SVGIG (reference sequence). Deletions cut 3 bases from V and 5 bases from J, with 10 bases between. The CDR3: CAWRSGIETQYF. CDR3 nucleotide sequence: TGTGCCTGGAGGTCGGGGATTGAGACCCAGTACTTC.

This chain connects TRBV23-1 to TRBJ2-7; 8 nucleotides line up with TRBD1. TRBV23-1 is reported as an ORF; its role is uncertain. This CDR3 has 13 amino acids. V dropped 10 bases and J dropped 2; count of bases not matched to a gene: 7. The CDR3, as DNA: TGCGCCAACCGGACAGGGTTGACCTACGAGCAGTACGTC. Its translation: CANRTGLTYEQYV.

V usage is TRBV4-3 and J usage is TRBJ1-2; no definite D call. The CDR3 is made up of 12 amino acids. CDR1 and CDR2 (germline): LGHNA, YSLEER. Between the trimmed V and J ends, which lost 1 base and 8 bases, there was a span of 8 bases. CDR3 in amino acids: CASSQGEGGYTF. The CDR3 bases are TGCGCCAGCAGCCAAGGAGAGGGCGGCTACACCTTC.

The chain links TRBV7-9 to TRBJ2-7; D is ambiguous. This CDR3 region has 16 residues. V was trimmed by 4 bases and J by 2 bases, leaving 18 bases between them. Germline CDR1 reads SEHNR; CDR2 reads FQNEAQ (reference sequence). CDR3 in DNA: TGTGCCAGCAGCTCAGGTCTTTCTCGGAACCCCTACGAGCAGTACTTC. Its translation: CASSSGLSRNPYEQYF.

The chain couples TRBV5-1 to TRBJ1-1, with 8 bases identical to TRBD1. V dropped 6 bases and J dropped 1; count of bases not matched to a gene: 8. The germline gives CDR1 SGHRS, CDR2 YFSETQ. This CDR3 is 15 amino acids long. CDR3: CASTKIDRGNTEAFF. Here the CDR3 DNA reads TGCGCCAGCACCAAAATTGACAGGGGGAACACTGAAGCTTTCTTT.

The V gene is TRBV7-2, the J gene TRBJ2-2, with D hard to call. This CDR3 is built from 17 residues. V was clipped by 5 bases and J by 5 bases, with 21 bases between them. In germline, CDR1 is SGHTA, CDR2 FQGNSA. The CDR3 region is CASSGPLTHYFTGELFF. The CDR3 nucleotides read TGTGCCAGCAGCGGGCCGCTAACTCATTATTTTACCGGGGAGCTGTTTTTT.

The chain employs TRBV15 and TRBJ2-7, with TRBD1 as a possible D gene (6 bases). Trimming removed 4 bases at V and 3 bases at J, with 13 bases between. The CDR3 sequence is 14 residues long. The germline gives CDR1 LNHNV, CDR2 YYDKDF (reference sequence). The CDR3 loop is CATSTTTRGYEQYV. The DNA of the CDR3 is TGTGCCACCAGCACAACGACCAGGGGCTACGAGCAGTACGTC.

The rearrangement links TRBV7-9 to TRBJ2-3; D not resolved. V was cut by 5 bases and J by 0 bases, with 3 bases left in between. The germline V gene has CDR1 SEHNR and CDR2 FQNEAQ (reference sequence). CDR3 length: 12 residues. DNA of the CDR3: TGTGCCAGCAGCCCAAGCACAGATACGCAGTATTTT. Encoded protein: CASSPSTDTQYF.

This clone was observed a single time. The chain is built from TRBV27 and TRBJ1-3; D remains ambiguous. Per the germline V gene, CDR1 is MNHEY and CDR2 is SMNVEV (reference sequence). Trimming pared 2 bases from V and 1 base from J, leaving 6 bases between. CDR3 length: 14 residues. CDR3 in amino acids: CASSLSPSGNTIYF. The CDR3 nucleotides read TGTGCCAGCAGTTTAAGCCCTTCTGGAAACACCATATATTTT.

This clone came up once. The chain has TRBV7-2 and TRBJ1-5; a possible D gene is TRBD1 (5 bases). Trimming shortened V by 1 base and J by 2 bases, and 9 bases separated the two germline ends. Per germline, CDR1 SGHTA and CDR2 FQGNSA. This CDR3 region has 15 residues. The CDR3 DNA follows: TGTGCCAGCAGCTTAGTTGGAGGGGGCAATCAGCCCCAGCATTTT. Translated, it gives CASSLVGGGNQPQHF.

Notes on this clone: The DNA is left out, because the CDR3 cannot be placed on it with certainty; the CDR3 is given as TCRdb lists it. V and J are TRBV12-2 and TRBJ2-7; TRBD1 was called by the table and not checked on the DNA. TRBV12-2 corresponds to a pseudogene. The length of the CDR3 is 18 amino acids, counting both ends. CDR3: CASRLVVAVGTGFHEQYV.

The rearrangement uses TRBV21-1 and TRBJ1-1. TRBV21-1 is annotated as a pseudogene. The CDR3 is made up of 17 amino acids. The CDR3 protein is CASSWTARIRSDTEAFF. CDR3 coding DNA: TGTGCCAGCAGCTGGACTGCCCGGATCCGCTCCGACACTGAAGCTTTCTTT.

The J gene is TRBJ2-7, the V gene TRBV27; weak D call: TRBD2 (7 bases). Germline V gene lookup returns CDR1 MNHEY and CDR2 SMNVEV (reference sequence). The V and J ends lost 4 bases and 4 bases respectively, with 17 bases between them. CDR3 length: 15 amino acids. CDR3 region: CASSSRGGGHYEQYF. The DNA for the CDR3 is TGTGCCAGCAGTTCCCGGGGCGGGGGCCATTACGAGCAGTACTTC.